This is a list of T cell receptor beta chains from one sample in a study of post-analysis software for immune sequencing data. MiXCR, applied by TCRdb to the PCR reads, yields one record per CDR3 protein. Altogether some 450,000 distinct CDR3 sequences are present, less than 45% being singletons, with the ten largest covering about 12%. Material for sequencing was blood. Source of these receptors: a girl aged 10 to 17 with multiple sclerosis. CDR3s include the opening cysteine and the closing phenylalanine or tryptophan. The D gene is left open where the match is weak. Size tells how often a clone was seen (once, few, many) or the class of an expanded clone, and some rows leave it out.

J,size,V,D,CDR3,DNA
TRBJ1-2,NA,TRBV2,TRBD1,CASSEGTGGTNYGYTF,TGTGCCAGCAGTGAAGGGACAGGGGGTACCAACTATGGCTACACCTTC
TRBJ2-5,few,TRBV20-1,NA,CSAQGPVGETQYF,TGCAGTGCTCAGGGGCCGGTGGGGGAGACCCAGTACTTC
TRBJ2-7,few,TRBV12-3/TRBV12-4,NA,CASSQRDEQYF,TGTGCCAGCAGTCAGAGGGACGAGCAGTACTTC
TRBJ2-7,NA,TRBV9,NA,CASSVGWGSNEQYF,TGTGCCAGCAGCGTAGGCTGGGGTTCCAACGAGCAGTACTTC
TRBJ1-2,NA,TRBV20-1,NA,CSAREVNLNHGYTF,TGCAGTGCTAGAGAAGTGAACCTTAACCATGGCTACACCTTC
TRBJ2-3,NA,TRBV11-2,TRBD2,CASSPAVPSGRTDTQYF,TGTGCCAGCAGCCCGGCCGTGCCTAGCGGGAGAACAGATACGCAGTATTTT
TRBJ2-1,NA,TRBV24-1,TRBD2,CATSDPGGVNEQFF,TGTGCCACCAGTGATCCGGGAGGGGTCAATGAGCAGTTCTTC
TRBJ2-3,NA,TRBV6-6,TRBD2,CASRGGAGLAGVATQYF,TGTGCCAGCAGGGGGGGGGCGGGACTAGCGGGAGTCGCTACGCAGTATTTT
TRBJ2-1,NA,TRBV29-1,TRBD2,CSVEGLAGSVGSYNEQFF,TGCAGCGTTGAAGGACTAGCGGGCTCCGTTGGGTCCTACAATGAGCAGTTCTTC
TRBJ1-2,few,TRBV12-3/TRBV12-4,TRBD1,CASSVRTGGRIYGYTF,TGTGCCAGCAGTGTTCGGACAGGGGGCCGTATCTATGGCTACACCTTC
TRBJ1-2,NA,TRBV6-2/TRBV6-3,TRBD1,CASRGYRGDYGYTF,TGTGCCAGCAGAGGATACAGGGGAGACTATGGCTACACCTTC
TRBJ2-5,NA,TRBV18,NA,CASSPGRGSSQETQYF,TGTGCCAGCTCACCCGGCAGGGGAAGTTCTCAAGAGACCCAGTACTTC
TRBJ2-7,few,TRBV4-1,TRBD2,CASSQVLAGVGEQYF,TGCGCCAGCAGCCAAGTTCTAGCGGGAGTCGGCGAGCAGTACTTC
TRBJ2-3,few,TRBV7-3,NA,CASSLTAVDADTQYF,TGTGCCAGCAGCTTAACGGCGGTAGATGCAGATACGCAGTATTTT
TRBJ2-1,few,TRBV20-1,NA,CSARGPGRENDEQFF,TGCAGTGCTAGAGGGCCGGGGCGGGAAAATGATGAGCAGTTCTTC
TRBJ1-2,NA,TRBV5-1,NA,CASSVGQSYGYTF,TGCGCCAGCAGCGTGGGGCAATCCTATGGCTACACCTTC
TRBJ1-1,NA,TRBV7-9,NA,CASSLSALNTEAFF,TGTGCCAGCAGCTTATCCGCGCTGAACACTGAAGCTTTCTTT
TRBJ1-1,NA,TRBV20-1,NA,CSAREGGRAMNTEAFF,TGCAGTGCTAGAGAAGGTGGACGGGCCATGAACACTGAAGCTTTCTTT
TRBJ2-1,NA,TRBV6-6,TRBD2,CASRGVAGVAYNEQFF,TGTGCCAGCAGAGGGGTAGCGGGAGTGGCCTACAATGAGCAGTTCTTC
TRBJ2-2,NA,TRBV9,NA,CASSVERVNGELFF,TGTGCCAGCAGCGTAGAAAGGGTTAACGGGGAGCTGTTTTTT
TRBJ2-3,once,TRBV7-9,NA,CASSLPQGGTDTQYF,TGTGCCAGCAGCTTACCCCAGGGAGGCACAGATACGCAGTATTTT
TRBJ2-1,many,TRBV24-1,TRBD2,CATSDFSGSSYNEQFF,TGTGCCACCAGTGATTTTAGCGGGAGTTCCTACAATGAGCAGTTCTTC
TRBJ1-2,few,TRBV12-3/TRBV12-4,NA,CVSSEDSYYGYTF,TGTGTCAGCAGCGAGGACAGCTACTATGGCTACACCTTC
TRBJ2-5,few,TRBV4-1,TRBD2,CASSQDGLAGLETQYF,TGCGCCAGCAGCCAAGATGGGCTAGCGGGACTAGAGACCCAGTACTTC
TRBJ2-1,NA,TRBV20-1,TRBD2,CSASPHAGAQGEQFF,TGCAGTGCTAGCCCCCACGCGGGAGCGCAGGGTGAGCAGTTCTTC
TRBJ2-5,many,TRBV12-3/TRBV12-4,NA,CASSFGRGETQYF,TGTGCCAGCAGTTTTGGGCGTGGTGAGACCCAGTACTTC
TRBJ2-1,NA,TRBV7-3,TRBD2,CASSLQLGLAGRNEQFF,TGTGCCAGCAGCTTACAGCTTGGCCTAGCGGGAAGGAATGAGCAGTTCTTC
TRBJ1-1,NA,TRBV27,NA,CASSSHPGSMNTEAFF,TGTGCCAGCAGTTCCCACCCCGGAAGTATGAACACTGAAGCTTTCTTT
TRBJ2-3,NA,TRBV7-9,TRBD2,CASRRLAEIGTLTDTQYF,TGTGCCAGCAGACGACTAGCGGAGATCGGAACCCTCACAGATACGCAGTATTTT
TRBJ2-1,NA,TRBV7-2,TRBD2,CASSLVASSGSKYNEQFF,TGTGCCAGCAGCTTAGTAGCCTCTAGCGGGAGTAAGTACAATGAGCAGTTCTTC
TRBJ2-3,few,TRBV10-3,TRBD2,CATQSGITDTQYF,TGTGCCACCCAAAGCGGGATCACAGATACGCAGTATTTT
TRBJ1-2,once,TRBV6-2/TRBV6-3,NA,CASSFYPRTVGYGYTF,TGTGCCAGCAGTTTTTACCCTCGGACGGTTGGCTATGGCTACACCTTC
TRBJ1-5,once,TRBV28,NA,CTSSFKVTASNQPQHF,TGTACCAGCAGTTTTAAAGTAACAGCTAGCAATCAGCCCCAGCATTTT
TRBJ2-7,few,TRBV6-6,TRBD1,CASMGDREYHEQYF,TGTGCCAGCATGGGGGACAGGGAGTACCACGAGCAGTACTTC
TRBJ2-3,NA,TRBV4-2,NA,CASSQDWGAGASDTQYF,TGTGCCAGCAGCCAAGATTGGGGGGCGGGAGCATCGGATACGCAGTATTTT
TRBJ2-1,NA,TRBV5-1,NA,CASSLGGGNGQFF,TGCGCCAGCAGCCTCGGAGGGGGCAATGGGCAGTTCTTC
TRBJ2-3,NA,TRBV20-1,NA,CSADPGGAGRTDTQYF,TGCAGTGCTGACCCCGGCGGGGCGGGACGCACAGATACGCAGTATTTT
TRBJ2-7,NA,TRBV12-3/TRBV12-4,TRBD2,CASSLIVGLAGVIEQYF,TGTGCCAGCAGTTTAATCGTGGGACTAGCGGGAGTTATCGAGCAGTACTTC
TRBJ1-4,few,TRBV29-1,NA,CSVRGGGWSEKLFF,TGCAGCGTGCGTGGTGGGGGATGGAGTGAAAAACTGTTTTTT
TRBJ2-3,NA,TRBV27,NA,CASSFLSRSDTQYF,TGTGCCAGCAGTTTCCTCTCCAGAAGCGATACGCAGTATTTT
TRBJ1-1,NA,TRBV11-2,NA,CASAIGTSATEAFF,TGTGCCAGCGCGATAGGGACCTCAGCAACTGAAGCTTTCTTT
TRBJ2-4,once,TRBV10-3,TRBD2,CAISGWPGLAGANIQYF,TGTGCCATCAGTGGGTGGCCGGGACTAGCGGGAGCTAACATTCAGTACTTC